What follows are 2 T cell receptor beta chains derived from one specimen sequenced in a study of cytomegalovirus exposure and HLA in healthy donors. PCR involved 60 Vbeta and 13 Jbeta primers. Data came from immunoSEQ multiplex PCR; TCRdb stores just in-frame clones and leaves some out. This table has fewer than 250,000 clones, 79% appearing once. Material for sequencing was PBMCs. The receptors originated from a woman aged 18-29 years in good health and CMV-seronegative.

The chain has TRBV25-1 and TRBJ2-7; D gene ambiguous. The CDR3 loop spans 11 amino acids. Per the germline V gene, CDR1 is MGHDK and CDR2 is SYGVNS. V gave up 5 bases and J gave up 1 base, with 3 bases separating them. CDR3 residues: CASSHSYEQYF. As DNA, the CDR3 is TGTGCCAGCAGTCATTCCTACGAGCAGTACTTC.

The V gene is TRBV9, the J gene TRBJ1-5; D remains ambiguous. V was cut by 4 bases and J by 4 bases, with 15 bases left in between. The CDR3 is 15 amino acids. Looked up from germline, CDR1 is SGDLS and CDR2 is YYNGEE. The CDR3 nucleotides are TGTGCCAGCAGCCGAAGAGGTGAGGTAAATCAGCCCCAGCATTTT. It specifies CASSRRGEVNQPQHF.